The rows below give T cell receptor beta chains drawn from one sample of a study of blood T cell repertoires in COVID-19. Measured with immunoSEQ multiplex PCR; TCRdb has only the in-frame clones, and not every one. The sample lists 100,000 or so clones, 80% to 95% seen once, with less than 5.5% in the top ten. The sequenced sample consisted of peripheral blood. Source of these receptors: a man younger than 30 with acute or convalescent COVID-19. The CDR3 runs from the conserved cysteine through the conserved F or W. Each record gives: CDR3 length, V gene, J gene, CDR3 protein.

>16|TRBV6-1|TRBJ1-4
CASSGTAGRLGGKLFF
>11|TRBV6-5|TRBJ1-2
CASTGGGGYTF
>17|TRBV5-1|TRBJ1-6
CASTLGQGTSYNSPLHF
>11|TRBV6-5|TRBJ1-1
CASSFYTEAFF
>14|TRBV5-1|TRBJ2-7
CASSQDRGSNEQYF
>14|TRBV3-1/TRBV3-2|TRBJ2-1
CASSTGTGGSEQFF
>15|TRBV5-6|TRBJ1-2
CASSLLESTNYGYTF
>15|TRBV25-1|TRBJ1-4
CASSFPQGPNEKLFF
>15|TRBV18|TRBJ1-2
CASSPETGGAYGYTF
>14|TRBV7-9|TRBJ2-7
CASRTAGESYEQYF
>15|TRBV11-3|TRBJ2-1
CASSSGTGIPNEQFF
>17|TRBV9|TRBJ1-1
CASSTRPRGGAPTEAFF
>15|TRBV6-1|TRBJ1-1
CASSDGSGSGTEAFF
>12|TRBV10-3|TRBJ1-4
CAIRAPNEKLFF
>18|TRBV19|TRBJ1-5
CASSGTNRLTYSNQPQHF
>13|TRBV10-3|TRBJ1-2
CAINAADNYGYTF
>15|TRBV27|TRBJ2-3
CASSFGTGDVPTQYF
>17|TRBV3-1/TRBV3-2|TRBJ2-5
CASSQEPTGLMKETQYF
>16|TRBV30|TRBJ2-2
CAWSGEGVWGAGELFF
>16|TRBV7-2|TRBJ2-1
CASSSWTSGIYNEQFF
>15|TRBV5-1|TRBJ2-5
CASSLWPGDEETQYF
>15|TRBV10-2|TRBJ2-1
CASIPSVAGVTEQFF
>13|TRBV11-3|TRBJ2-5
CASSPGAEETQYF
>16|TRBV30|TRBJ2-7
CAWSVPSGGGTYEQYF
>13|TRBV7-9|TRBJ2-7
CASSVGGTAEQYF
>12|TRBV5-1|TRBJ1-1
CASSLINTEAFF
>13|TRBV7-7|TRBJ1-1
CASSLDRDTEAFF
>16|TRBV7-9|TRBJ1-1
CASSLGASPPGPEAFF
>14|TRBV7-2|TRBJ1-1
CASSLTTGLGEAFF
>14|TRBV29-1|TRBJ2-5
CSVEKEGLLETQYF
>13|TRBV12-3/TRBV12-4|TRBJ1-1
CASRLVVNTEAFF
>17|TRBV19|TRBJ1-5
CASSISQGLTSNQPQHF
>13|TRBV19|TRBJ1-1
CACTSTTGGEAFF
>14|TRBV7-2|TRBJ1-1
CASSLDVMNTEAFF
>14|TRBV19|TRBJ1-2
CASKSFPGRDGYTF
>14|TRBV5-1|TRBJ1-1
CASSSYTGNTEAFF
>15|TRBV6-5|TRBJ2-7
CASSYSSGGAYEQYF
>16|TRBV5-1|TRBJ1-1
CASSWKTGGMGTEAFF
>14|TRBV4-1|TRBJ1-1
CASSQDSPNTEAFF
>15|TRBV27|TRBJ2-7
CATKGLAGGENEQYF
>17|TRBV2|TRBJ1-5
CASSQLPDRGGNQPQHF
>13|TRBV5-1|TRBJ1-1
CASSSQFGAEAFF
>17|TRBV15|TRBJ1-3
CATSRYTTGSAGNTIYF
>12|TRBV28|TRBJ2-7
CASSSWTAEQYF
>15|TRBV11-2|TRBJ2-4
CASSLLRGLGNIQYF
>15|TRBV19|TRBJ1-3
CASSQQGLYGNTIYF
>18|TRBV12-5|TRBJ2-7
CASGLVAKDRRDSYEQYF
>13|TRBV7-9|TRBJ2-7
CASSRSGPYEQYF
>11|TRBV12-3/TRBV12-4|TRBJ2-3
CASSFLDTQYF
>13|TRBV6-1|TRBJ2-7
CASSESPGAEQYF
>15|TRBV6-5|TRBJ1-3
CASSPRDRAGNTIYF
>15|TRBV5-4|TRBJ1-5
CASSLDGGGNQPQHF
>16|TRBV5-1|TRBJ1-2
CASSFPAGGGDYGYTF
>17|TRBV18|TRBJ1-1
CASSPRGTGAMNTEAFF